These T cell receptor beta chains were read from a single sample in a study of blood T cells in healthy people across ages. MiXCR was run by TCRdb on the 5' RACE reads, yielding one entry per CDR3 protein. The table shows more than 1 million distinct CDR3 sequences, with more than 35% occurring only once. The sequencing input was blood. All receptors derive from an older woman in good health. The CDR3 runs from the conserved cysteine through the conserved F or W. The D gene is left open where the match is weak. Only some rows state a clone size, as once, few, many or a class for expanded clones.

clone_size,j_call,d_call,v_call,cdr3_nt,cdr3_aa
NA,TRBJ2-7,TRBD1,TRBV20-1,TGCAGTGCTAGAGATTCGGACAGGGGCGACGAGCAGTACTTC,CSARDSDRGDEQYF
NA,TRBJ2-1,NA,TRBV6-9,TGTGCCAGCTTAGAGGCTGAGCAGTTCTTC,CASLEAEQFF
NA,TRBJ2-5,NA,TRBV20-1,TGCAGTGCTAGAGGGGGGGTCGATGGGCAGTACTTC,CSARGGVDGQYF
many,TRBJ2-7,TRBD1,TRBV27,TGTGCCAGCAGCTTGTGGGACAGGGCCCACGAGCAGTACTTC,CASSLWDRAHEQYF
NA,TRBJ2-7,TRBD2,TRBV6-2/TRBV6-3,TGTGCCAGCAGTTACGGGCTAGCGGGAGTCGAGCAGTACTTC,CASSYGLAGVEQYF
few,TRBJ2-7,TRBD1,TRBV5-1,TGCGCCAGCCGCCCGGGACAGGGGATCAGCTACGAGCAGTACTTC,CASRPGQGISYEQYF
NA,TRBJ2-4,NA,TRBV25-1,TGTGCCAGCAGACCCCAAATAGCCAAAAACATTCAGTACTTC,CASRPQIAKNIQYF
NA,TRBJ2-6,NA,TRBV7-9,TGTGCCAGCAGCTCGGACGTTCTTAGGGCCAACGTCCTGACTTTC,CASSSDVLRANVLTF
NA,TRBJ2-7,TRBD2,TRBV11-1,TGTGCCAGCAGCCCAGGCCGGAATCGAGCGGGGAGCTCCTACGAGCAGTACTTC,CASSPGRNRAGSSYEQYF
NA,TRBJ2-5,NA,TRBV7-6,TGTGCCAGCAGCCCCTCGGCCTACACGAAAGAGACCCAGTACTTC,CASSPSAYTKETQYF
NA,TRBJ2-1,TRBD2,TRBV9,TGTGCCAGCAGCGTAGGCCTAGCGGACGCCTACAATGAGCAGTTCTTC,CASSVGLADAYNEQFF